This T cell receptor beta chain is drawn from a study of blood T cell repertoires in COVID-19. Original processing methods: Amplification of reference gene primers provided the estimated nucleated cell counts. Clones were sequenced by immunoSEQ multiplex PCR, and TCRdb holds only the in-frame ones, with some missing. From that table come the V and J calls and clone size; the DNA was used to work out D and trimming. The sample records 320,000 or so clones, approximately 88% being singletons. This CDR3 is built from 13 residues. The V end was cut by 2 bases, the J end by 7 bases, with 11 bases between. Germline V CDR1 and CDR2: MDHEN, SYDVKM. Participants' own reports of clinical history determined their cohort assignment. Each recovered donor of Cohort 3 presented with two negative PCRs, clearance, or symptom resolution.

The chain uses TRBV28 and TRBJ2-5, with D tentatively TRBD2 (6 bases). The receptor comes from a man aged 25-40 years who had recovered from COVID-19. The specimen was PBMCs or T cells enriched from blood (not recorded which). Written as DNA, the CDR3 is TGTGCCAGCAGTTTAGGGGGGTCTACGACCCAGTACTTC. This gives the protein CASSLGGSTTQYF.